What follows are 29 T cell receptor beta chains derived from one specimen sequenced in a study of control samples from healthy donors and cancer patients (dated by TCRdb to 2018 to 2021). The library was prepared using the immunoSEQ multiplex PCR assay. TCRdb carries this immuneACCESS record with in-frame sequences only. Its versions omit some clonotypes, under half of them owing to an unresolved V gene in the studies checked, with the rest unexplained. This sample lists about 170,000 clones; about 90% were detected once. Clones ranked in the top ten supply about 11% of the sample. The sample consisted of blood. The receptors stem from a young man in good health.

Regarding this clone: An end of the junction does not agree with germline; a read error may underlie this. The V call is TRBV28, the J call TRBJ2-7; 10 bases match TRBD2. The CDR3 is made up of 16 amino acids. Germline CDR1 reads MDHEN; CDR2 reads SYDVKM. CDR3 DNA: TGTGCCGGCAGTGCATTGACTAGCGGGTCCCCCTACGAGCAGTACTTC. Protein sequence: CAGSALTSGSPYEQYF.

The chain's CDR3 is CASRLSLGTYEQYF. DNA for the CDR3: TGTGCAAGTCGCTTATCTTTGGGAACCTACGAGCAGTACTTC. The J gene is TRBJ2-7, the V gene TRBV12-2. TRBV12-2 is marked as a pseudogene. The CDR3 loop spans 14 amino acids.

V and J are TRBV28 and TRBJ2-7; no clear D gene. The germline V gene has CDR1 MDHEN and CDR2 SYDVKM. The CDR3 totals 13 residues. V was shortened by 3 bases and J by 2 bases, with 8 bases between the two germline ends. The CDR3 nucleotides are TGTGCCAGCAGTTTGGTTAGGCCCTACGAGCAGTACTTC. Its translation: CASSLVRPYEQYF.

V is TRBV29-1 and J is TRBJ1-1; 11 bases fit TRBD1. Looked up from germline, CDR1 is SQVTM and CDR2 is ANQGSEA. Trimming removed 6 bases from V and 6 bases from J; junction bases left unmatched: 6. The length of the CDR3 is 13 residues. CDR3 residues: CSVRTGGIAEAFF. The CDR3 nucleotides read TGCAGCGTCCGGACAGGGGGCATCGCTGAAGCTTTCTTT.

The rearrangement joins TRBV30 to TRBJ1-5, with TRBD1 as a possible D gene (6 bases). Trimming stripped 5 bases from V and 2 bases from J, with 10 bases between. From germline, CDR1 is GTSNPN and CDR2 SVGIG (reference sequence). This CDR3 has 13 residues. The CDR3 reads CAWEQGGNQPQHF. Written as DNA, the CDR3 is TGTGCCTGGGAACAGGGCGGCAATCAGCCCCAGCATTTT.

V usage is TRBV5-1 and J usage is TRBJ2-3, with 10 bases matching TRBD2. The ends lost 2 bases at V and 2 bases at J; junction bases unmatched: 2. Germline CDR1 is SGHRS and CDR2 is YFSETQ. This CDR3 is 15 amino acids long. CDR3 region: CASSFTSGVTDTQYF. The CDR3 bases are TGCGCCAGCAGCTTTACTAGCGGGGTCACAGATACGCAGTATTTT. Looking up the rest from reference TRBV5-1 and TRBJ2-3 gives the full variable domain: KAGVTQTPRYLIKTRGQQVTLSCSPISGHRSVSWYQQTPGQGLQFLFEYFSETQRNKGNFPGRFSGRQFSNSRSEMNVSTLELGDSALYLCASSFTSGVTDTQYFGPGTRLTVL.

The chain uses TRBV11-3 and TRBJ2-1; 8 positions match TRBD2. The CDR3 loop spans 16 amino acids. From germline, CDR1 is SGHNT and CDR2 YENEEA. The V gene end was trimmed by 1 base and the J gene end by 6 bases; junction bases not matched to a gene: 8. DNA for the CDR3: TGTGCCAGCAGCTTAGGGATCTCGGGAGGGGGCAATGAGCAGTTCTTC. Its protein is CASSLGISGGGNEQFF.

This chain links TRBV7-9 with TRBJ2-1; perhaps D is TRBD1 or TRBD2 (6 bases each). V was trimmed by 2 bases and J by 12 bases, leaving 11 bases between them. Germline CDR1 is SEHNR and CDR2 is FQNEAQ (reference sequence). The CDR3 extends over 12 amino acids. As DNA, the CDR3 is TGTGCCAGCAGCTTACTCGAGGGGGGGCAGTTCTTC. It is translated as CASSLLEGGQFF.

The CDR3 sequence is CASSLVVVTDTQYF. In nucleotides, the CDR3 is TGTGCCAGCAGCTTAGTGGTAGTTACAGATACGCAGTATTTT. This chain joins TRBV7-9 and TRBJ2-3; no clear D gene. The CDR3 is 14 residues long. V lost 1 base, J lost 3 bases, and 8 bases lay in between. CDR1 is SEHNR and CDR2 is FQNEAQ in the germline V gene (reference sequence).

The rearrangement joins TRBV7-8 to TRBJ1-1, with D tentatively TRBD1 (6 bases). Trimming took 5 bases from V and 5 from J, leaving 15 bases between them. This CDR3 is 14 amino acids long. Germline CDR1 reads SGHVS; CDR2 reads FQNEAQ. The CDR3 DNA reads as TGTGCCAGCAGCGCAGACAGGCGGGGAACTGAAGCTTTCTTT. Protein: CASSADRRGTEAFF.

DNA of the CDR3: TGTGCCAGCAGTGGGAATGGCCGACTCAATCAGCCCCAGCATTTT. Its protein is CASSGNGRLNQPQHF. The chain uses TRBV2 and TRBJ1-5; D gene ambiguous. The CDR3 has 15 residues. The V gene's germline CDR1 is SNHLY and CDR2 FYNNEI. Trimming took off 4 bases at V and 3 bases at J, with 13 bases between the two ends.

The chain combines TRBV28 with TRBJ2-7; D gene ambiguous. This CDR3 is 13 amino acids long. Germline values: CDR1 MDHEN, CDR2 SYDVKM. V lost 6 bases and J 6 bases, leaving 15 bases between the germline ends. The CDR3 region is CASRWQVSGEQYF. CDR3 coding DNA: TGTGCCAGCAGGTGGCAGGTTTCCGGCGAGCAGTACTTC.

The rearrangement uses TRBV9 and TRBJ2-7, with 12 positions matching TRBD2. This CDR3 has 15 amino acids. Germline V gene lookup returns CDR1 SGDLS and CDR2 YYNGEE. V lost 3 bases and J lost 4; bases outside the gene matches: 5. CDR3 sequence: CASSATSGSSYEQYF. In DNA form, the CDR3 reads TGTGCCAGCAGCGCGACTAGCGGGAGCTCATACGAGCAGTACTTC.

The V call is TRBV11-2, the J call TRBJ2-1; possible D gene TRBD2, 6 bases. The CDR3 spans 14 residues. Trimming removed 3 bases at V and 7 bases at J, with 13 bases between. Germline V lookup: CDR1 SGHAT, CDR2 FQNNGV. For the CDR3, the DNA is TGTGCCAGCAGCTTTAGCGGTCTAGGAAATGAGCAGTTCTTC. Translation gives CASSFSGLGNEQFF.

This clone was counted a single time. The J gene is TRBJ1-2, the V gene TRBV7-2; the D gene is possibly TRBD1 (5 bases). V was shortened by 2 bases and J by 4 bases, with 8 bases between the two germline ends. The CDR3 has 13 residues. Germline loops: CDR1 SGHTA, CDR2 FQGNSA. The CDR3 spells CASSLKGRYGYTF. The CDR3 DNA reads TGTGCCAGCAGCTTAAAGGGACGCTATGGCTACACCTTC.

The chain combines TRBV10-3 with TRBJ1-5; 10 bases agree with TRBD1. In germline, CDR1 is ENHRY, CDR2 SYGVKD. J lost 4 bases, V lost 6 bases, and 6 bases had no gene match. CDR3 length: 15 amino acids. CDR3 in amino acids: CAISATGGTNQPQHF. CDR3 DNA: TGTGCCATCAGCGCGACAGGGGGCACGAATCAGCCCCAGCATTTT.

This clone appeared once. The chain has TRBV28 and TRBJ2-7, with TRBD1 matching 9 bases. The CDR3 runs to 15 residues. The germline gives CDR1 MDHEN, CDR2 SYDVKM. V shed 5 bases, J shed 0 bases, and the junction held 5 bases outside the gene matches. The chain's CDR3 is CASSTPTGGSYEQYF. The CDR3 nucleotides read TGTGCCAGCAGTACCCCGACAGGGGGCTCCTACGAGCAGTACTTC.

The rearrangement joins TRBV15 to TRBJ1-5; D not certain. Germline assignment: CDR1 LNHNV and CDR2 YYDKDF (reference sequence). The ends were cut back, 0 bases at V and 3 bases at J, with 9 bases in the middle. This CDR3 has 15 residues. CDR3 sequence: CATSRDMTHNQPQHF. DNA of the CDR3: TGTGCCACCAGCAGAGATATGACTCACAATCAGCCCCAGCATTTT.

The chain carries TRBV7-2 and TRBJ1-4; maybe TRBD1 (5 bases). Germline V gene data show CDR1 as SGHTA and CDR2 as FQGNSA. The CDR3 is 15 residues long. V lost 5 bases, J lost 0 bases, and 10 bases lay in between. The CDR3, as DNA: TGTGCCAGCAGCCCAGACAGAGCAACTAATGAAAAACTGTTTTTT. This translates into CASSPDRATNEKLFF.

The sample holds one count of this clone. The chain has TRBV7-9 and TRBJ1-4, with TRBD1 as a possible D gene (6 bases). V was cut by 5 bases and J by 4 bases, with 11 bases left in between. Germline V gene lookup returns CDR1 SEHNR and CDR2 FQNEAQ (reference sequence). The CDR3 has 14 amino acids. The CDR3 spells CASSAGQLNEKLFF. The CDR3 bases are TGTGCCAGCAGCGCAGGACAGCTTAATGAAAAACTGTTTTTT.

V and J are TRBV6-1 and TRBJ1-1; unclear D gene. The CDR3 covers 13 residues. V lost 2 bases and J lost 6, with 10 bases in between. Per germline, CDR1 MNHNS and CDR2 SASEGT. The CDR3 loop is CASSESRRAEAFF. For the CDR3, the DNA is TGTGCCAGCAGTGAATCAAGGCGGGCTGAAGCTTTCTTT.

This chain uses TRBV7-6 with TRBJ2-1; 8 bases align to TRBD2. CDR3 length equals 16 residues. After removal of 5 bases from V and 10 bases from J, the junction contained 16 bases not matched to a gene. Germline-derived CDR1 and CDR2 are SGHVS and FNYEAQ. CDR3 sequence (DNA): TGTGCCAGCAGCCCTGGCGCAGCGGGGGCCCCTAGCGAGCAGTTCTTC. Translation gives CASSPGAAGAPSEQFF.

This rearrangement joins TRBV2 to TRBJ2-7, with D hard to call. V gave up 3 bases and J gave up 2 bases, with 11 bases separating them. There are 14 residues in the CDR3. CDR1 is SNHLY, CDR2 FYNNEI, per germline. CDR3 protein: CASSEVGPPYEQYF. In DNA, the CDR3 is TGTGCCAGCAGTGAGGTTGGCCCCCCCTACGAGCAGTACTTC.

V gene TRBV5-1 combines with J gene TRBJ2-2; TRBD1 agrees at 8 bases. The CDR3 has 15 residues. V trimming: 4 bases; J trimming: 4 bases; junction bases outside the gene matches: 6. Germline V CDR1 and CDR2: SGHRS, YFSETQ. The CDR3 loop is CASSRMTGATGELFF. CDR3 sequence (DNA): TGCGCCAGCAGCCGCATGACAGGGGCCACCGGGGAGCTGTTTTTT.

V is TRBV30 and J is TRBJ2-5, with 8 nucleotides matching TRBD2. The CDR3 spans 13 residues. V gave up 3 bases and J gave up 5 bases; unmatched junction bases: 5. Germline V gene lookup returns CDR1 GTSNPN and CDR2 SVGIG (reference sequence). The CDR3 DNA follows: TGTGCCTGGAGGACAGCGGGAGTGGAGACCCAGTACTTC. Residues: CAWRTAGVETQYF.

This clone was counted once. V gene TRBV14 combines with J gene TRBJ1-3; a possible D gene is TRBD1 (5 bases). Deletions cut 5 bases from V and 0 bases from J, with 11 bases between. The CDR3 is 15 amino acids. Germline V lookup: CDR1 SGHDN, CDR2 FVKESK. CDR3 sequence reads: CASSLGRSSGNTIYF. The CDR3 bases are TGTGCCAGCAGCTTGGGACGGAGCTCTGGAAACACCATATATTTT.

The V gene is TRBV9, the J gene TRBJ2-5, with D uncertain. The CDR3 is 14 residues long. Germline V lookup: CDR1 SGDLS, CDR2 YYNGEE. Trimming removed 3 bases from V and 5 bases from J, with 14 bases in between. CDR3 nucleotide sequence: TGTGCCAGCAGCGCCCAGGCTCAGCCGGAGACCCAGTACTTC. This encodes CASSAQAQPETQYF.

The genes are TRBV24-1 and TRBJ2-3; possibly TRBD1 for D (5 bases). The V end was cut by 5 bases, the J end by 6 bases, with 20 bases between. Germline values: CDR1 KGHDR, CDR2 SFDVKD. The CDR3 spans 16 residues. The CDR3 loop reads CATSGGHPPYEDTQYF. CDR3 in DNA: TGTGCCACCAGTGGAGGACATCCCCCATATGAGGATACGCAGTATTTT.

The CDR3 is CASSLRGRDLTDTQYF. For the CDR3, the DNA is TGTGCCAGCAGTTTAAGAGGACGGGACCTCACAGATACGCAGTATTTT. This chain uses TRBV28 with TRBJ2-3, with D possibly called TRBD1 or TRBD2 (5 bases each). This CDR3 spans 16 amino acids. Deletions cut 2 bases from V and 2 bases from J, with 14 bases between. The germline V gene has CDR1 MDHEN and CDR2 SYDVKM.